This T cell receptor (beta chain) derives from a study of shared T cell receptors in the human thymus. Profiling relied on immunoSEQ multiplex PCR, and the TCRdb table lists in-frame clones only, not all of them. The table lists more than 550,000 clones, 80% to 90% of them singletons. Trimming took 5 bases from V and 0 from J, leaving 14 bases between them. The germline V gene has CDR1 SGHTA and CDR2 FQGNSA. The CDR3 consists of 16 residues. This same sample was also part of a study on human thymus T cells. Per that paper: In corrective heart surgery, resections were taken, and these provided the thymus tissue. Unrelated individuals were reported by related research to share highly overlapping thymic repertoires.

This clonotype originated in a girl younger than two with a congenital heart defect. Source material: thymocytes. The rearrangement joins TRBV7-2 to TRBJ1-5; D is ambiguous. CDR3 nucleotides: TGTGCCAGCAGCCCCCGCCGGGGTGATAGCAATCAGCCCCAGCATTTT. Translation gives CASSPRRGDSNQPQHF.